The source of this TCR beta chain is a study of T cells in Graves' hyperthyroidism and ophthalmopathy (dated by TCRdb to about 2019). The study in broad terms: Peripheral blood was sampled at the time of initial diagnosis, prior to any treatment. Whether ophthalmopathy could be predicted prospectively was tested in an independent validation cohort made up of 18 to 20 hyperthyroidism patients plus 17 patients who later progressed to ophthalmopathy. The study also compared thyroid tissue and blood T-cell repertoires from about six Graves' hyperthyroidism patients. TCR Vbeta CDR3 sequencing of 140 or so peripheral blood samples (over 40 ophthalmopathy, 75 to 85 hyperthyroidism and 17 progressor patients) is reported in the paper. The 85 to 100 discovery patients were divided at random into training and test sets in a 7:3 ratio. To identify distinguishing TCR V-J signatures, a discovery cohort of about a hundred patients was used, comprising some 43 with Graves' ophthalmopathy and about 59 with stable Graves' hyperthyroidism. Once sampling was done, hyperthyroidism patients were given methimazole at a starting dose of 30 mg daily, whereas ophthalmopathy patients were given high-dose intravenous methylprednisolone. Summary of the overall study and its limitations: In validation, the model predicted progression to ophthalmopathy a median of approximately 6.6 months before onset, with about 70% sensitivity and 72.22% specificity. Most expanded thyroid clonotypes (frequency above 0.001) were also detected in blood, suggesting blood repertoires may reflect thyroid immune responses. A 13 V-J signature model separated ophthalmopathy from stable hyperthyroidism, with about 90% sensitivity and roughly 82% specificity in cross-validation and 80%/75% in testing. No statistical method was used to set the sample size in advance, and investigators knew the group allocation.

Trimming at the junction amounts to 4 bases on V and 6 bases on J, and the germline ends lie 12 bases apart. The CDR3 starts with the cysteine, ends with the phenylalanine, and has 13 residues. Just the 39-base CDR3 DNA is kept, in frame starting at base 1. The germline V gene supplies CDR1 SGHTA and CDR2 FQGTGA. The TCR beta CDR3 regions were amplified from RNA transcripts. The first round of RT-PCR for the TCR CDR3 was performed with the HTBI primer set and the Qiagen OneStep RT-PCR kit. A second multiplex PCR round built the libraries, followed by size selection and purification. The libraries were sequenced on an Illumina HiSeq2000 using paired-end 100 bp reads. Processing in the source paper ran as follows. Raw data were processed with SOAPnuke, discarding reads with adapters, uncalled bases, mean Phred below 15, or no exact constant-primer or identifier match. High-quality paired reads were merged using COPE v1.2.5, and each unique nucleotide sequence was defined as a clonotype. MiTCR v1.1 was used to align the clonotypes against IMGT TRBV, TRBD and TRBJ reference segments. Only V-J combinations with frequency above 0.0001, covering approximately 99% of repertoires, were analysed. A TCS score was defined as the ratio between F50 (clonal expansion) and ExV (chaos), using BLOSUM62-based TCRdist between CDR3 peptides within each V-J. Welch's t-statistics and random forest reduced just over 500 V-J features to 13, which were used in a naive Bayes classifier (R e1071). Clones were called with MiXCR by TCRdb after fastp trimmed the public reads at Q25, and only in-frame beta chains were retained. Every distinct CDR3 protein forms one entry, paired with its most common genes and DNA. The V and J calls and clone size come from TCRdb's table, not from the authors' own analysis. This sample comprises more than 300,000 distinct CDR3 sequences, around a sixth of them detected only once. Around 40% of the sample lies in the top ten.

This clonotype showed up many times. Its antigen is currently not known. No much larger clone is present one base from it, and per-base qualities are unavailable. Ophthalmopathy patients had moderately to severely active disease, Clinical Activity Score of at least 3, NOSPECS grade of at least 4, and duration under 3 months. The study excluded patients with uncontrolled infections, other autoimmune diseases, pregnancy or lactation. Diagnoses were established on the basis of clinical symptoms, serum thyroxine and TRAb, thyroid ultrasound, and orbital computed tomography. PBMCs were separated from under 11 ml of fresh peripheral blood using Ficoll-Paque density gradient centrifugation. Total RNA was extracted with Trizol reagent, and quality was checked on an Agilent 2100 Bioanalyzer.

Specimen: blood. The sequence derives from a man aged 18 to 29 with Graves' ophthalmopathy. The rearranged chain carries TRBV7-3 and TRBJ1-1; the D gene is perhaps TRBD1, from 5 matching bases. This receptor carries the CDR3 CASSSQGRPEAFF. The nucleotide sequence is TGTGCCAGCAGCTCGCAGGGAAGACCTGAAGCTTTCTTT. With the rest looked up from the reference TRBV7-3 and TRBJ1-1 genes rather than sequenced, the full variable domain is GAGVSQTPSNKVTEKGKYVELRCDPISGHTALYWYRQSLGQGPEFLIYFQGTGAADDSGLPNDRFFAVRPEGSVSTLKIQRTERGDSAVYLCASSSQGRPEAFFGQGTRLTVV.